Sequencing of this T cell receptor beta chain was carried out in a study of T cells in Graves' hyperthyroidism and ophthalmopathy. Researchers amplified the TCR beta CDR3 regions from RNA transcripts. The HTBI set primed first-round TCR CDR3 RT-PCR. TCRdb re-derived calls from the multiplex PCR reads in MiXCR, one entry per CDR3 protein. This table has some 570,000 distinct CDR3 sequences, about a sixth appearing once. The sequenced sample consisted of blood. This receptor was obtained from a woman between 18 and 29 years old with Graves' ophthalmopathy.

DNA for the CDR3: TGTGCCAGTGGATTGGAAGATACGCAGTATTTT. It specifies CASGLEDTQYF. The genes are TRBV10-3 and TRBJ2-3; D is unresolved. V was trimmed by 10 bases and J by 5 bases, leaving 10 bases between them. CDR1 and CDR2 from the germline V gene are ENHRY and SYGVKD. The CDR3 length is 11 residues.